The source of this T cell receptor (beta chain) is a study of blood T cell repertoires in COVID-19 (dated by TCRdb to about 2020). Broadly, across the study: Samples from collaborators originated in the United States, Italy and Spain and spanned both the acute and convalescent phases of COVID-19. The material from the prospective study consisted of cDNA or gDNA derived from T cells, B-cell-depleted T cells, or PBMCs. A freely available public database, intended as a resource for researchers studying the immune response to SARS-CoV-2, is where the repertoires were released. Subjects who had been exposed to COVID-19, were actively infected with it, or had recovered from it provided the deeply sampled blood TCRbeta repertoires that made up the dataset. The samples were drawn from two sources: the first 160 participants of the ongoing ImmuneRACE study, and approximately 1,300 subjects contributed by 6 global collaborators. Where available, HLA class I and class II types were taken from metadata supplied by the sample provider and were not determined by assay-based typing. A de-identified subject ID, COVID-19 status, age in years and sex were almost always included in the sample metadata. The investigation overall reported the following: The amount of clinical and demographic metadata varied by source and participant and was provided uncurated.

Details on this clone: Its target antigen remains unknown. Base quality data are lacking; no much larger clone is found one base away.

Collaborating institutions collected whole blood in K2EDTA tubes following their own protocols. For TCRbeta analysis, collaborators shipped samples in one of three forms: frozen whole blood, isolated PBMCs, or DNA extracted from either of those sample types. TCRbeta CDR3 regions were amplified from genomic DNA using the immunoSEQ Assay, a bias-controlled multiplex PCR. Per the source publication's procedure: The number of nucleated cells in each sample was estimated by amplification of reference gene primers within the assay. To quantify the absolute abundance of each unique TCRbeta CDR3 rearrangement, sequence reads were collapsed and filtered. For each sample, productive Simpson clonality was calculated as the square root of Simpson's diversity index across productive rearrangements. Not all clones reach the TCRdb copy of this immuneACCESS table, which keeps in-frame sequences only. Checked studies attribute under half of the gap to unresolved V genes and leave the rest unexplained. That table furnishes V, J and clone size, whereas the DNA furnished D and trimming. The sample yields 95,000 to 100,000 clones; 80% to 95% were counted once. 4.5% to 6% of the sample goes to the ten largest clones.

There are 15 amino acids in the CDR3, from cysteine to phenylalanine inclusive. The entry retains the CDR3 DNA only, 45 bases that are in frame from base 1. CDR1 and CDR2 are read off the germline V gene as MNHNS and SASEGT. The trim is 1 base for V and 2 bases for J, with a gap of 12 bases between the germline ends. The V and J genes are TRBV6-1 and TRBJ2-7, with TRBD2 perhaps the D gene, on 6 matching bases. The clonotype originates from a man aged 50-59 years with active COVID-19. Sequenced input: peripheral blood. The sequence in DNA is TGTGCCAGCAGTGAAGGGGTAGCGGCCCCCTACGAGCAGTACTTC. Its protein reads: CASSEGVAAPYEQYF.